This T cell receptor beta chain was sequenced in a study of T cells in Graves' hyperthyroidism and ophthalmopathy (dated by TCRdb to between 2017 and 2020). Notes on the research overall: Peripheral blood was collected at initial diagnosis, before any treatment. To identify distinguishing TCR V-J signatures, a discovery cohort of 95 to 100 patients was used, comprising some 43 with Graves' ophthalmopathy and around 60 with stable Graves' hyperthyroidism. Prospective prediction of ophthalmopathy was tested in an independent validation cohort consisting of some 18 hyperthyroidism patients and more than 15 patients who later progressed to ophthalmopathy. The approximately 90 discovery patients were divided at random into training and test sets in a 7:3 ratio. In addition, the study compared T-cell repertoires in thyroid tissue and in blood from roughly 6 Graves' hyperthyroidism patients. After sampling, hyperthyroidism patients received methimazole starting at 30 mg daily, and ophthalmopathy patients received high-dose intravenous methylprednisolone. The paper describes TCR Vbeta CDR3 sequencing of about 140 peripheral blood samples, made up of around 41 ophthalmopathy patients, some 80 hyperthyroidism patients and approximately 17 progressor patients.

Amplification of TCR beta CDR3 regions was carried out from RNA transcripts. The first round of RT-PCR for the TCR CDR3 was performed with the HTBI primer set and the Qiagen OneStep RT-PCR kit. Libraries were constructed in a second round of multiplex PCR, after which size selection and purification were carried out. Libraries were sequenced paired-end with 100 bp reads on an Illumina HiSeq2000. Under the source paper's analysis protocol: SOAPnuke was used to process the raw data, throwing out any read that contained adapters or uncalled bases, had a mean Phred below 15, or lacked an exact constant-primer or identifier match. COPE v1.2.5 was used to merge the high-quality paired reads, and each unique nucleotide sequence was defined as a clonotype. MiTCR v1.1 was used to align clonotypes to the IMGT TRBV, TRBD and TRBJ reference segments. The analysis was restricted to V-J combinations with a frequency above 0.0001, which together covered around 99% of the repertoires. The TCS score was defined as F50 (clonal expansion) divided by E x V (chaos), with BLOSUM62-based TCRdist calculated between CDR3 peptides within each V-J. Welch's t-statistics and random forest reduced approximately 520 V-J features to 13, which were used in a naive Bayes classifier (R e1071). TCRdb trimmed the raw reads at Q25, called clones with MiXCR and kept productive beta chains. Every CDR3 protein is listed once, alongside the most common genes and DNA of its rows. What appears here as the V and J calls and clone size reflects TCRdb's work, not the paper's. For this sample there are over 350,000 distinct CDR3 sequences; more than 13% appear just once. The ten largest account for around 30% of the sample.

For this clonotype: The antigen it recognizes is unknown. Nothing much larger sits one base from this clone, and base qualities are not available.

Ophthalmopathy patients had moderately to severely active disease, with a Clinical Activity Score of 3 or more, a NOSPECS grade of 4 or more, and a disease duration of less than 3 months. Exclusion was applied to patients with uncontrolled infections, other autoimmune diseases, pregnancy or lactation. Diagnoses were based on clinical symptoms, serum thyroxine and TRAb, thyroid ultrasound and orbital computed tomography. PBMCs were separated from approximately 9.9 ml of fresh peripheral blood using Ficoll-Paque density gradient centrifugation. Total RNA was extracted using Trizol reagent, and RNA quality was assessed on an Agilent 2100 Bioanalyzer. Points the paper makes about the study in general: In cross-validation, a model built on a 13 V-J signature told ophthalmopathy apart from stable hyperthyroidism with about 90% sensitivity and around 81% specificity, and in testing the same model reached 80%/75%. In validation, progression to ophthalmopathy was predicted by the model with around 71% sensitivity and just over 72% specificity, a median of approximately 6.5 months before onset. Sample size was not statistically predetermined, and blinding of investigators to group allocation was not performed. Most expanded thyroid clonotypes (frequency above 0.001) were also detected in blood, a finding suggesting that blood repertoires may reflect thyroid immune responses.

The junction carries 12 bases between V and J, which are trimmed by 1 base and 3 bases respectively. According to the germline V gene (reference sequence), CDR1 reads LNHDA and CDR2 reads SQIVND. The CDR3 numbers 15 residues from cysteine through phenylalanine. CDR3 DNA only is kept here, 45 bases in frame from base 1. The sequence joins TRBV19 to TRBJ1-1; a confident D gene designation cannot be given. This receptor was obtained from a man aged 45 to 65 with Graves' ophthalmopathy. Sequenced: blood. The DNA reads TGTGCCAGTAGTATAGTTTACTCAGGACACACTGAAGCTTTCTTT. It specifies CASSIVYSGHTEAFF. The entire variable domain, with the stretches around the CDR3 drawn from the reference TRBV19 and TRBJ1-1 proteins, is DGGITQSPKYLFRKEGQNVTLSCEQNLNHDAMYWYRQDPGQGLRLIYYSQIVNDFQKGDIAEGYSVSREKKESFPLTVTSAQKNPTAFYLCASSIVYSGHTEAFFGQGTRLTVV.